A single sample gave rise to the 8 T cell receptor beta chains below, sequenced in a study of blood T cells in healthy people across ages. Primed by a sample-barcoded 5' primer and a J-beta primer mix, a second PCR proceeded for about 7 to 12 cycles. TCRdb fed the 5' RACE reads into MiXCR, producing one record per CDR3 protein. The sample contains around 870,000 distinct CDR3 sequences, 25% to 30% of which appear only once. The sequencing sample was made of blood. The receptor set was obtained from a woman at least 80 years old in good health.

The chain's CDR3 is CASRREGAGETQYF. The CDR3 coding sequence is TGTGCCAGCAGACGGGAGGGGGCTGGGGAGACCCAGTACTTC. The rearrangement links TRBV3-1 to TRBJ2-5; a possible D gene is TRBD2 (8 bases). Germline-derived CDR1 and CDR2 are LGHDT and YNNKEL (reference sequence). V lost 6 bases, J lost 5 bases, and 16 bases lay in between. The CDR3 contains 14 residues.

The chain has TRBV6-5 and TRBJ2-1; D may be TRBD2 (6 bases). Trimming removed 2 bases from V and 6 bases from J, with 11 bases in between. The CDR3 covers 14 residues. Germline CDR1 MNHEY, CDR2 SVGAGI. The CDR3 DNA reads as TGTGCCAGCAGTTACATGGGGGAGGCCAATGAGCAGTTCTTC. It codes for CASSYMGEANEQFF.

The chain joins TRBV5-1 to TRBJ1-1, with TRBD1 matching 12 bases. V shed 3 bases and J 4 bases; nucleotides not matched to a gene: 1. The CDR3 covers 14 residues. Germline CDR1 SGHRS, CDR2 YFSETQ. CDR3 sequence (DNA): TGCGCCAGCAGCTCGGGACAGGGGGCCACTGAAGCTTTCTTT. Translated, it gives CASSSGQGATEAFF.

Regarding this clonotype: A much larger clone lies one base from this, so it may be a read error. The J gene is TRBJ1-2, the V gene TRBV3-1, with TRBD1 matching over 8 bases. The CDR3 has 14 residues. Germline CDR1 is LGHDT and CDR2 is YNNKEL (reference sequence). This CDR3 reads CTSSPVTGVHGYTF. As DNA, the CDR3 is TGTACCAGCAGCCCCGTGACAGGGGTACATGGCTACACCTTC. The full variable domain, its missing parts supplied by reference TRBV3-1 and TRBJ1-2, is DTAVSQTPKYLVTQMGNDKSIKCEQNLGHDTMYWYKQDSKKFLKIMFSYNNKELIINETVPNRFSPKSPDKAHLNLHINSLELGDSAVYFCTSSPVTGVHGYTFGSGTRLTVV.

The chain recombines TRBV4-1 with TRBJ1-2; D may be TRBD1 (6 bases). Germline V gives CDR1 MGHRA, CDR2 YSYEKL. Trimming cost V 3 bases and J 8 bases, with 16 bases left between them. This CDR3 has 14 residues. Here the CDR3 DNA reads TGCGCCAGCAGCCATGAAGCCGGGACATTGGGCTACACCTTC. Amino acid sequence: CASSHEAGTLGYTF.

Comments on this clonotype: This sequence may be a read error, since a much larger clone differs from it by one base. The V and J genes are TRBV7-8 and TRBJ2-5; no firm D call. The CDR3 has 14 amino acids. V was trimmed by 5 bases and J by 4 bases, leaving 14 bases between them. Germline-derived CDR1 and CDR2 are SGHVS and FQNEAQ. The DNA of the CDR3 is TGTGCCAGCAGCACTGACGGCTTGGGAGAGACCCAGTACTTC. This encodes CASSTDGLGETQYF.

To note about this clonotype: A much larger clone lies one base from this, so it may be a read error. The gene calls are TRBV7-9 and TRBJ2-3; TRBD2 is a possible D gene (6 bases). The CDR3 totals 15 residues. The germline gives CDR1 SEHNR, CDR2 FQNEAQ (reference sequence). Between the trimmed V and J ends, which lost 2 bases and 2 bases, there was a span of 11 bases. In DNA, the CDR3 is TGTGCCAGCAGCTTATGGAGGGCTGACACAGATACGCAGTATTTT. It encodes CASSLWRADTDTQYF.

In its sample, this clonotype was seen many times. The chain recombines TRBV11-2 with TRBJ2-5, with TRBD1 identical over 8 bases. The germline V gene has CDR1 SGHAT and CDR2 FQNNGV. This CDR3 is built from 13 residues. With V trimmed by 7 bases and J by 1 base, 2 bases remained unmatched. CDR3 in DNA: TGTGCCAGCACCGGACAGGGCCAAGAGACCCAGTACTTC. It yields the protein CASTGQGQETQYF.